Each of the 21 T cell receptor beta chains below was sequenced from the same sample in a study of shared clonotypes between healthy human individuals. Terminally differentiated effector memory CD45RA+ cells were excluded from the naive CD8 cells, which were CD45RO-negative and positively selected for CCR7. Data came from immunoSEQ multiplex PCR; TCRdb stores just in-frame clones and leaves some out. The sample has 800,000 to 950,000 clones, 95% to 97% seen once. The specimen was naive CD8+ T cells sorted from blood. The receptors were sampled from a man in his thirties or forties in good health.

The J gene is TRBJ1-1, the V gene TRBV5-5; no reliable D call. Germline CDR1 is SGHKS and CDR2 is YYEKEE (reference sequence). The germline V and J ends were trimmed by 4 bases and 4 bases, with 11 bases remaining between them. This CDR3 spans 13 amino acids. DNA for the CDR3: TGTGCCAGCAGCCCCCCCGTCGGCACTGAAGCTTTCTTT. This translates into CASSPPVGTEAFF. Together with reference TRBV5-5 and TRBJ1-1, the CDR3 gives the full variable domain: DAGVTQSPTHLIKTRGQQVTLRCSPISGHKSVSWYQQVLGQGPQFIFQYYEKEERGRGNFPDRFSARQFPNYSSELNVNALLLGDSALYLCASSPPVGTEAFFGQGTRLTVV.

The chain carries TRBV5-1 and TRBJ2-3; TRBD2 agrees at 9 bases. Germline trimming cut 2 bases from V and 6 bases from J; bases unmatched to any gene: 16. Germline V gene lookup returns CDR1 SGHRS and CDR2 YFSETQ. This CDR3 has 18 amino acids. The CDR3 DNA is TGCGCCAGCAGCTTCCCGGGTGCGGGAGGGCCGAGTTTCGATACGCAGTATTTT. Translated, it gives CASSFPGAGGPSFDTQYF.

V and J are TRBV30 and TRBJ2-2; D gene uncertain. Between the trimmed V and J ends, which lost 0 bases and 5 bases, there was a span of 10 bases. The CDR3 totals 14 residues. Germline assignment: CDR1 GTSNPN and CDR2 SVGIG (reference sequence). The CDR3 loop reads CAWSVRPLTGELFF. CDR3 nucleotides: TGTGCCTGGAGTGTACGTCCTTTAACCGGGGAGCTGTTTTTT.

The chain recombines TRBV4-1 with TRBJ2-1, with D hard to call. The V end was cut by 0 bases, the J end by 8 bases, with 14 bases between. There are 15 residues in the CDR3. The V gene's germline CDR1 is MGHRA and CDR2 YSYEKL. The CDR3, as DNA: TGCGCCAGCAGCCAAGATAGCAAGGTTGGCGATGAGCAGTTCTTC. Its protein product is CASSQDSKVGDEQFF.

The V and J genes are TRBV18 and TRBJ2-7; no firm D call. Germline CDR1 is KGHSH and CDR2 is LQKENI. The CDR3 length is 14 residues. Trimming left V 6 bases short and J 5 bases short, with 17 bases between. The CDR3 coding sequence is TGTGCCAGCTCCCGCTCAGCGCCCAACCACGAGCAGTACTTC. As protein: CASSRSAPNHEQYF.

The CDR3 here is CASSWTPRGSYEQYF. The CDR3 DNA is TGTGCCAGCAGCTGGACCCCTCGGGGGAGCTACGAGCAGTACTTC. The chain carries TRBV11-3 and TRBJ2-7; a possible D gene is TRBD2 (6 bases). V was clipped by 4 bases and J by 3 bases, with 16 bases between them. Germline CDR1 and CDR2: SGHNT and YENEEA. The CDR3 sequence is 15 residues long. The full variable domain, in which reference TRBV11-3 and TRBJ2-7 provide the parts outside the CDR3, is EAGVVQSPRYKIIEKKQPVAFWCNPISGHNTLYWYLQNLGQGPELLIRYENEEAVDDSQLPKDRFSAERLKGVDSTLKIQPAELGDSAVYLCASSWTPRGSYEQYFGPGTRLTVT.

The chain joins TRBV7-2 to TRBJ1-5; D call uncertain. Looked up from germline, CDR1 is SGHTA and CDR2 is FQGNSA. With 0 bases removed from V and 1 base from J, the gap between germline ends came to 4 bases. The CDR3 length is 14 residues. The CDR3 protein is CASSLAQSNQPQHF. Here the CDR3 DNA reads TGTGCCAGCAGCTTAGCACAGAGCAATCAGCCCCAGCATTTT.

In the case of this clone: Additional DNA sequences in this sample encode the identical CDR3. The genes are TRBV4-1 and TRBJ2-2; D remains ambiguous. The CDR3 is made up of 12 amino acids. The germline V gene has CDR1 MGHRA and CDR2 YSYEKL. Trimming shortened V by 4 bases and J by 2 bases, and 2 bases separated the two germline ends. CDR3 sequence: CASSLNTGELFF. CDR3 nucleotide sequence: TGCGCCAGCAGCCTAAACACCGGGGAGCTGTTTTTT.

The chain combines TRBV27 with TRBJ2-7; D is uncertain. CDR3 length: 13 amino acids. Germline V gene sequence: CDR1 MNHEY, CDR2 SMNVEV (reference sequence). The V gene lost 5 bases and the J gene lost 3 bases, with 11 bases spanning the gap. The CDR3: CASSKGPLYEQYF. CDR3 bases: TGTGCCAGCAGTAAAGGGCCACTCTACGAGCAGTACTTC.

This chain uses TRBV5-1 with TRBJ2-1, with no clear D. The CDR3 spans 15 residues. Trimming took 6 bases from V and 2 from J, leaving 15 bases between them. Germline assignment: CDR1 SGHRS and CDR2 YFSETQ. The CDR3 is CASIGDAPPYNEQFF. CDR3 coding DNA: TGCGCCAGCATTGGTGACGCCCCCCCCTACAATGAGCAGTTCTTC.

A remark on this clone: Other DNA sequences in the sample encode the same CDR3. The chain links TRBV9 to TRBJ2-2; D remains ambiguous. V was cut by 3 bases and J by 0 bases, with 3 bases left in between. Germline values: CDR1 SGDLS, CDR2 YYNGEE. There are 13 residues in the CDR3. CDR3 bases: TGTGCCAGCAGCGCCCCGAACACCGGGGAGCTGTTTTTT. This sequence encodes CASSAPNTGELFF.

This chain uses TRBV6-5 with TRBJ2-7, with 11 bases that match TRBD2. This CDR3 region has 15 residues. The J segment lost 3 bases and the V segment lost 7 bases, leaving 8 bases of the junction unmatched. CDR1 and CDR2 from the germline V gene are MNHEY and SVGAGI. The chain's CDR3 is CASTHGGLADYEQYF. The CDR3 DNA sequence: TGTGCCAGCACCCACGGGGGACTAGCGGACTACGAGCAGTACTTC.

The J gene is TRBJ2-7, the V gene TRBV11-3; D ambiguous. Per the germline V gene, CDR1 is SGHNT and CDR2 is YENEEA. Trimming took off 2 bases at V and 0 bases at J, with 20 bases between the two ends. The CDR3 contains 18 residues. In DNA, the CDR3 is TGTGCCAGCAGCTTATGGGATACACAGAATTCCTCCTCCTACGAGCAGTACTTC. This encodes CASSLWDTQNSSSYEQYF.

The V call is TRBV7-9, the J call TRBJ2-1, with 11 bases lining up with TRBD2. In germline, CDR1 is SEHNR, CDR2 FQNEAQ (reference sequence). The CDR3 consists of 16 residues. V was pared by 2 bases and J by 6 bases, with 6 bases of the junction left unmatched. The chain's CDR3 is CASSLPLAGGANEQFF. The CDR3 bases are TGTGCCAGCAGCTTACCCCTAGCGGGAGGAGCCAATGAGCAGTTCTTC.

The chain links TRBV7-2 to TRBJ2-3, with D maybe TRBD2 (5 bases). CDR1 is SGHTA and CDR2 is FQGNSA in the germline V gene. Trimming stripped 3 bases from V and 4 bases from J, with 11 bases between. The length of the CDR3 is 14 residues. The CDR3 protein is CASSLWERADTQYF. CDR3 nucleotides: TGTGCCAGCAGCTTGTGGGAGCGCGCAGATACGCAGTATTTT.

On this clone itself: Other nucleotide sequences from this sample produce the same CDR3. The chain recombines TRBV28 with TRBJ2-7; 8 bases are shared with TRBD2. Germline V gene data show CDR1 as MDHEN and CDR2 as SYDVKM. V lost 5 bases to trimming and J lost 2 bases; unmatched junction nucleotides: 5. This CDR3 is built from 14 residues. Written as DNA, the CDR3 is TGTGCCAGCAGTAGAACTAGCGGCCCCTACGAGCAGTACTTC. Its translation is CASSRTSGPYEQYF.

The chain employs TRBV27 and TRBJ1-4; no firm D call. V was cut by 8 bases and J by 2 bases, with 6 bases left in between. The CDR3 runs to 12 residues. Germline CDR1 reads MNHEY; CDR2 reads SMNVEV (reference sequence). CDR3 in amino acids: CASGQTNEKLFF. CDR3 in DNA: TGTGCCAGCGGGCAGACTAATGAAAAACTGTTTTTT. Full variable domain (missing parts from reference TRBV27 and TRBJ1-4): EAQVTQNPRYLITVTGKKLTVTCSQNMNHEYMSWYRQDPGLGLRQIYYSMNVEVTDKGDVPEGYKVSRKEKRNFPLILESPSPNQTSLYFCASGQTNEKLFFGSGTQLSVL.

The V and J genes are TRBV29-1 and TRBJ2-2, with D tentatively TRBD2 (6 bases). V was trimmed by 5 bases and J by 1 base, leaving 17 bases between them. Germline-derived CDR1 and CDR2 are SQVTM and ANQGSEA. The CDR3 sequence is 16 residues long. CDR3 region: CSVSTSTARNTGELFF. The CDR3 nucleotides read TGCAGCGTTTCGACTAGTACAGCCCGGAACACCGGGGAGCTGTTTTTT.

V usage is TRBV11-2 and J usage is TRBJ2-5, with D uncertain. Trimming took off 0 bases at V and 3 bases at J, with 8 bases between the two ends. Per germline, CDR1 SGHAT and CDR2 FQNNGV. CDR3 length: 14 amino acids. CDR3 amino acids: CASSLEAIKETQYF. For the CDR3, the DNA is TGTGCCAGCAGCTTAGAGGCTATTAAAGAGACCCAGTACTTC.

The chain links TRBV25-1 to TRBJ2-7, with unresolved D. Trimming stripped 3 bases from V and 7 bases from J, with 10 bases between. Germline CDR1 is MGHDK and CDR2 is SYGVNS. The CDR3 covers 12 residues. CDR3 DNA: TGTGCCAGCAGTGATTTTGCGCTGGAGCAGTACTTC. Protein: CASSDFALEQYF.

The rearrangement uses TRBV6-5 and TRBJ2-3; TRBD1 aligns across 7 bases. Germline values: CDR1 MNHEY, CDR2 SVGAGI. Germline trimming cut 7 bases from V and 3 bases from J; bases unmatched to any gene: 10. This CDR3 comprises 15 residues. CDR3 region: CASKIQGFSTDTQYF. CDR3 coding DNA: TGTGCCAGCAAAATACAGGGGTTCAGTACAGATACGCAGTATTTT.